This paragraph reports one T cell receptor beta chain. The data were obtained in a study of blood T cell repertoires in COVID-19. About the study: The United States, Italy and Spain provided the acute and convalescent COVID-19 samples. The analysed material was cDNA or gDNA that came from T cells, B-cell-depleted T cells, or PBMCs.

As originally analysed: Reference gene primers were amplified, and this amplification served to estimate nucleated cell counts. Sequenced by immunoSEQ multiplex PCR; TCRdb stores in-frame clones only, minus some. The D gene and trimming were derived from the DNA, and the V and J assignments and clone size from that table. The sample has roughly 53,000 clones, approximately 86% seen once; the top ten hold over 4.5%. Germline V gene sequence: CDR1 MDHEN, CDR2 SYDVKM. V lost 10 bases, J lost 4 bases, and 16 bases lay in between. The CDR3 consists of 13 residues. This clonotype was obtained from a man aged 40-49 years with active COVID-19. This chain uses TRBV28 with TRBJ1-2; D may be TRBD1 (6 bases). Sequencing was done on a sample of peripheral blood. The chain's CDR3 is CATGGAATYGYTF. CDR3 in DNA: TGTGCCACCGGGGGGGCCGCAACCTATGGCTACACCTTC.